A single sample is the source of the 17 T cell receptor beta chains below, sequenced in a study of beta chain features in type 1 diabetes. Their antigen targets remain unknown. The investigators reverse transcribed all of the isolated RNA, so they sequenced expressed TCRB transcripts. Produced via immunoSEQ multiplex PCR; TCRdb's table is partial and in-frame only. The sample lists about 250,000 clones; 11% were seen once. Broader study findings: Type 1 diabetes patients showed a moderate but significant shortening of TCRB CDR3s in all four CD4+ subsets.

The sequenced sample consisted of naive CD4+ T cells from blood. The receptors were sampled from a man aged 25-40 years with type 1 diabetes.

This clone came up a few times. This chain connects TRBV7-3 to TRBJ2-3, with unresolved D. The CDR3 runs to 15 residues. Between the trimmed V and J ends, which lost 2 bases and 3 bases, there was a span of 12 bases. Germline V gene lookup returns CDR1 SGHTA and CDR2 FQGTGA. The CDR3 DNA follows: TGTGCCAGCAGCTTATTCCCCGGAGCAACAGATACGCAGTATTTT. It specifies CASSLFPGATDTQYF.

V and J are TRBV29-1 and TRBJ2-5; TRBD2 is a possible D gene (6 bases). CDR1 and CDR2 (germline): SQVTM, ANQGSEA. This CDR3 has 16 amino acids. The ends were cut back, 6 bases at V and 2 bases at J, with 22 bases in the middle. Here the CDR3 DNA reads TGCAGCGTGGATTCCCCGGGGGACCCATGGCAAGAGACCCAGTACTTC. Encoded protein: CSVDSPGDPWQETQYF.

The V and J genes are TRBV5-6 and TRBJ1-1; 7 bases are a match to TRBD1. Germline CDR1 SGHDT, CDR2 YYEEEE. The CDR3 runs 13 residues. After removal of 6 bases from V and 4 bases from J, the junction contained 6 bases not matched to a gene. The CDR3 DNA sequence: TGTGCCAGCACAGACAGGGAGATCACTGAAGCTTTCTTT. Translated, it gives CASTDREITEAFF. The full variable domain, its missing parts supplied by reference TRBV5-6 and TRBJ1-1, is DAGVTQSPTHLIKTRGQQVTLRCSPKSGHDTVSWYQQALGQGPQFIFQYYEEEERQRGNFPDRFSGHQFPNYSSELNVNALLLGDSALYLCASTDREITEAFFGQGTRLTVV.

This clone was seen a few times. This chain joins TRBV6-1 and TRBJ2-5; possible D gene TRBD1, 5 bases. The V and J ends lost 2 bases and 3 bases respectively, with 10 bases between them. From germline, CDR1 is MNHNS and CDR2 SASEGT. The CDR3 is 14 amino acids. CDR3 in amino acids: CASSEWGREETQYF. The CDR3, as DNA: TGTGCCAGCAGTGAATGGGGCAGGGAAGAGACCCAGTACTTC.

The CDR3 loop reads CASSLSSLASTDTQYF. CDR3 bases: TGTGCCAGCAGCCTAAGTAGCCTAGCTAGCACAGATACGCAGTATTTT. The V gene is TRBV7-8, the J gene TRBJ2-3; the D gene is possibly TRBD2 (5 bases). The CDR3 consists of 16 residues. The germline gives CDR1 SGHVS, CDR2 FQNEAQ. With 5 bases removed from V and 0 bases from J, the gap between germline ends came to 15 bases.

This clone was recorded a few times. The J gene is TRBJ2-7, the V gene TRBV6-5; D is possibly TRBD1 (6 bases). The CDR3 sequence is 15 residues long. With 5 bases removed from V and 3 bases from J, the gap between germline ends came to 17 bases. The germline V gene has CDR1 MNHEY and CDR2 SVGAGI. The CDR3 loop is CASSTAGQLGYEQYF. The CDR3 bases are TGTGCCAGCAGTACCGCAGGACAGCTCGGCTACGAGCAGTACTTC.

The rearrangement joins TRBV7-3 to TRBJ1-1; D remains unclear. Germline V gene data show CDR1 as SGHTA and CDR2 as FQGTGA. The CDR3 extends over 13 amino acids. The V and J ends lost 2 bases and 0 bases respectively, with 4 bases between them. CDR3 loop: CASSLSVNTEAFF. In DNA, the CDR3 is TGTGCCAGCAGCTTATCAGTGAACACTGAAGCTTTCTTT.

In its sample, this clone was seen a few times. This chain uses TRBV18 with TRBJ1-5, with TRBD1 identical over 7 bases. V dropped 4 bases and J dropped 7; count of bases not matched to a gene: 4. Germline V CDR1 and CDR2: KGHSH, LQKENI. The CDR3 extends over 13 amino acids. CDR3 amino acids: CASSRDSEQPQHF. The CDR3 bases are TGTGCCAGCTCACGGGACAGCGAGCAGCCCCAGCATTTT.

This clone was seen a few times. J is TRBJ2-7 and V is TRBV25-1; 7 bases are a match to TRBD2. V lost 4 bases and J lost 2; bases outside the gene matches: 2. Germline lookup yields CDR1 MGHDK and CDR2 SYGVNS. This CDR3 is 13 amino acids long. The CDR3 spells CASSGSGTYEQYF. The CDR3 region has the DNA TGTGCCAGCAGTGGAAGCGGGACCTACGAGCAGTACTTC.

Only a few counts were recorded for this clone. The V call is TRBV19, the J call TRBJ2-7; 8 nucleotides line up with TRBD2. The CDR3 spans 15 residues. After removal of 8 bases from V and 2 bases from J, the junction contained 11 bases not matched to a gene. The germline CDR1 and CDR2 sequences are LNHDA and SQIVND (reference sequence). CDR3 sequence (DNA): TGTGCCAGTTCCCCCTCGGGGGGGCGGGCCTACGAGCAGTACTTC. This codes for CASSPSGGRAYEQYF.

The chain's CDR3 is CASSVAPPFPSKTGELFF. CDR3 coding DNA: TGTGCCAGCAGCGTAGCCCCTCCTTTCCCCTCTAAGACCGGGGAGCTGTTTTTT. This chain uses TRBV9 with TRBJ2-2; D not certain. This CDR3 spans 18 amino acids. Germline lookup yields CDR1 SGDLS and CDR2 YYNGEE. V was pared by 0 bases and J by 5 bases, with 20 bases between.

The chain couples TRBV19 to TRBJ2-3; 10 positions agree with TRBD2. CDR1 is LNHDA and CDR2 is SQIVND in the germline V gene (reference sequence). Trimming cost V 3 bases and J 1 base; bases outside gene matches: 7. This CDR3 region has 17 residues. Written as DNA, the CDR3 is TGTGCCAGTAGTATTCCCCTAGCGGGGGCGCGCACAGATACGCAGTATTTT. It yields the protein CASSIPLAGARTDTQYF.

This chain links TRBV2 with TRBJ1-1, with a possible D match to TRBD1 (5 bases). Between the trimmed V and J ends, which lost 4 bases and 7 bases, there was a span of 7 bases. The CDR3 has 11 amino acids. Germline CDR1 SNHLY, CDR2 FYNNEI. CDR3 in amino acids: CASSVGGEAFF. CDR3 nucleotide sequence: TGTGCCAGCAGTGTCGGGGGTGAAGCTTTCTTT.

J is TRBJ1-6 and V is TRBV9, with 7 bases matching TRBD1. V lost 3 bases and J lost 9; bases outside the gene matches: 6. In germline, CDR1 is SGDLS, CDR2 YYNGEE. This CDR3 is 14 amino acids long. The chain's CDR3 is CASSGQGSGSPLHF. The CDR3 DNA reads TGTGCCAGCAGCGGACAGGGATCAGGTTCACCCCTCCACTTT.

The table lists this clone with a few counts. The CDR3 sequence is CASSLTSLGAETQYF. The CDR3 bases are TGTGCCAGCAGCCTAACTAGCTTAGGGGCAGAGACCCAGTACTTC. This chain joins TRBV7-2 and TRBJ2-5; D is perhaps TRBD2 (6 bases). V lost 5 bases and J 4 bases, leaving 17 bases between the germline ends. The CDR3 length is 15 residues. Looked up from germline, CDR1 is SGHTA and CDR2 is FQGNSA.

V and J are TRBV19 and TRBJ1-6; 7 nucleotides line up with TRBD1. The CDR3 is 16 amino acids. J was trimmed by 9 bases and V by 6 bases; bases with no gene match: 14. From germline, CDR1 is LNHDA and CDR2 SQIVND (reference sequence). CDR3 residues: CASSRGGQGSGSPLHF. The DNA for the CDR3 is TGTGCCAGTAGCCGAGGGGGCCAGGGTAGTGGTTCACCCCTCCACTTT.

This CDR3 reads CASILPGPSSYEQYF. The DNA for the CDR3 is TGTGCCAGCATCCTGCCGGGTCCAAGCTCCTACGAGCAGTACTTC. The genes are TRBV9 and TRBJ2-7; D is undetermined. Trimming left V 6 bases short and J 0 bases short, with 16 bases between. The germline gives CDR1 SGDLS, CDR2 YYNGEE. This CDR3 comprises 15 residues.